This T cell receptor (beta chain) comes out of a study of CD8 T cells in Susac syndrome. On the study more broadly: Patients with Susac syndrome were therapy-naive, treated with corticosteroids, or treated with intravenous immunoglobulin alone when blood was collected.

Random-hexamer reverse transcription was applied to about 0.45 to 1 ug RNA. MiXCR was run by TCRdb on the immunoSEQ multiplex PCR reads, yielding one entry per CDR3 protein. This repertoire shows roughly 200,000 distinct CDR3 sequences, roughly 92% found once; its top ten account for roughly 0.12%. Diagnostic criteria for definite or probable disease, in their recently defined form, were met by the patients with Susac syndrome. The CD8+ and CD4+ T cells were negatively isolated, with the TEMRA cells enriched by FACS. This TCR came from a human donor with Susac syndrome. Material for sequencing was CD4+ T cells from PBMCs.

CDR3 region: CSATRTESYEQYF. The CDR3 region has the DNA TGCAGTGCTACCCGGACAGAGAGCTACGAGCAGTACTTC. V usage is TRBV20-1 and J usage is TRBJ2-7; D is possibly TRBD1 (6 bases). Germline loops: CDR1 DFQATT, CDR2 SNEGSKA (reference sequence). Trimming pared 4 bases from V and 3 bases from J, leaving 13 bases between. The CDR3 sequence is 13 residues long.